Sequencing of this TCR beta chain was carried out in a study of blood T cell repertoires in COVID-19. At the level of the study: Donors in the United States, Italy and Spain gave samples during acute or convalescent COVID-19. PBMCs, B-cell-depleted T cells, or T cells were the source of the cDNA or gDNA that made up the material.

In the authors' methods: Amplifying reference gene primers gave estimates of nucleated cell counts. Some clones are missing from TCRdb's copy, which holds only in-frame ones; the method was immunoSEQ multiplex PCR. The DNA was the basis for D and trimming; V, J and clone size are from that table. The profile covers about 270,000 clones, with 70% to 90% appearing a single time and over 2% taken by the ten largest. This TCR was sampled from a woman aged 50 to 65 with acute or convalescent COVID-19. Material: peripheral blood.

The CDR3 spells CASSLPGGSYEQYF. CDR3 sequence (DNA): TGTGCCAGCAGCCTCCCGGGGGGGTCCTACGAGCAGTACTTC. The gene calls are TRBV7-9 and TRBJ2-7; 8 bases match TRBD2. The V and J ends lost 5 bases and 1 base, in that order; junction bases with no gene match: 4. In germline, CDR1 is SEHNR, CDR2 FQNEAQ (reference sequence). This CDR3 contains 14 residues.